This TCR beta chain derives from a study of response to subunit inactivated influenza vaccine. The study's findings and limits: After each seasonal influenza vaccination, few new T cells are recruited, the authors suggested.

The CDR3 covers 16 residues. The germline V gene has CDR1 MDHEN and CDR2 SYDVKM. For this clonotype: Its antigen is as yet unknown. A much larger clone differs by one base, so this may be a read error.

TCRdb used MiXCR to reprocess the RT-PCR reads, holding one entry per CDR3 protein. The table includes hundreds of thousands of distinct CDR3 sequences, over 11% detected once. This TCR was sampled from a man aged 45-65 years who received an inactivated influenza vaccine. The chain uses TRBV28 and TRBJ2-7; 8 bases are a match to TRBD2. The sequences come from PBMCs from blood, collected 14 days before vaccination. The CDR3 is CARSSLSGRGWGEQYF. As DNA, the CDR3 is TGTGCCAGAAGTTCCTTAAGCGGGAGAGGGTGGGGCGAGCAGTACTTC.